What follows are 2 T cell receptor beta chains derived from one specimen sequenced in a study of T cell repertoires in cytomegalovirus infection. TCRdb passed the reads through MiXCR, listing each CDR3 protein once. This sample yields 200,000 to 300,000 distinct CDR3 sequences, of which approximately 14% are seen a single time; around 9.5% belongs to the top ten. The sample comprised PBMCs. The receptor set was obtained from a human donor in good health (CMV status not recorded). Some clones in this sample may be carry-over from other donors' samples.

This clonotype turned up a few times. This chain connects TRBV5-1 to TRBJ1-1, with TRBD1 matching over 7 bases. This CDR3 contains 12 residues. J gave up 8 bases and V 8 bases, and 9 bases lay outside the gene matches. Germline V gene sequence: CDR1 SGHRS, CDR2 YFSETQ. Written as DNA, the CDR3 is TGCGCCAGTCGGCAGGGGGGGGCCGAAGCTTTCTTT. This sequence encodes CASRQGGAEAFF.

The sample holds a few counts of this clonotype. The chain recombines TRBV20-1 with TRBJ1-1; D gene uncertain. In germline, CDR1 is DFQATT, CDR2 SNEGSKA (reference sequence). V lost 2 bases, J lost 11 bases, and 12 bases lay in between. This CDR3 has 11 residues. The DNA for the CDR3 is TGCAGTGCTAGACGAACCAATGAGGCTTTCTTT. This codes for CSARRTNEAFF.